Below, 19 T cell receptor beta chains from the same sample are listed, as sequenced in a study of tumor-infiltrating lymphocytes in primary liver carcinoma. The tissue used was unsorted bulk material of about 19-33 mg. RNA and DNA were co-extracted from it with the AllPrep DNA/RNA mini kit. TCR beta cDNA came from roughly 550 ng total RNA, primed with a constant-region primer. Libraries of TCR beta came from three nested multiplex PCR rounds with slightly modified ARM-PCR. The study ran its first two PCR rounds for 9 to 10 cycles each, using TRBV1-TRBV30 forward primers and a C-beta reverse primer. TCRdb used MiXCR to reprocess the multiplex PCR reads, holding one entry per CDR3 protein. The data hold roughly 45,000 distinct CDR3 sequences, with about two thirds observed a single time. The sequenced sample was liver tumor tissue from sampling region 5. Subset given: tumor region T5, tumor centre. The receptors were sampled from a man aged 35 to 55 with primary liver carcinoma and hepatitis B virus infection.

The chain joins TRBV11-2 to TRBJ2-5; tentatively, D is TRBD2 (6 bases). The CDR3 runs 15 residues. Trimming left V 6 bases short and J 1 base short, with 15 bases between. Looked up from germline, CDR1 is SGHAT and CDR2 is FQNNGV. CDR3 sequence (DNA): TGTGCCAGCAGACCCCGGGACTCGACCCAAGAGACCCAGTACTTC. Its protein is CASRPRDSTQETQYF.

Notes on this clonotype: With a much larger clone just one base away, this may be a read error. The chain joins TRBV30 to TRBJ2-7; D is perhaps TRBD1 (6 bases). Germline CDR1 reads GTSNPN; CDR2 reads SVGIG (reference sequence). The CDR3 runs to 13 residues. DNA for the CDR3: TGTGCCCGGAGTGTAGGACAGACCCACGAGCAGTACTTC. It translates to CARSVGQTHEQYF.

This clonotype is deemed medium-sized. The CDR3 protein is CASSLAAAGNTGELFF. In nucleotides, the CDR3 is TGTGCCAGCAGCTTAGCGGCAGCGGGGAACACCGGGGAGCTGTTTTTT. The chain carries TRBV11-2 and TRBJ2-2; TRBD2 might be the D (6 bases). CDR1 and CDR2 (germline): SGHAT, FQNNGV. The V end was cut by 1 base, the J end by 1 base, with 10 bases between. The CDR3 is 16 amino acids.

The rearrangement uses TRBV25-1 and TRBJ2-7; 10 bases map to TRBD2. CDR3 length: 15 residues. Germline V gene sequence: CDR1 MGHDK, CDR2 SYGVNS. After removal of 3 bases from V and 2 bases from J, the junction contained 4 bases not matched to a gene. DNA for the CDR3: TGTGCCAGCAGTGACCCCGGGACTAGCGCCTACGAGCAGTACTTC. It translates to CASSDPGTSAYEQYF.

This clonotype was observed a single time. The chain employs TRBV11-2 and TRBJ2-2; 10 positions agree with TRBD2. V lost 5 bases to trimming and J lost 17 bases; unmatched junction nucleotides: 17. The CDR3 is 15 residues long. The germline CDR1 and CDR2 sequences are SGHAT and FQNNGV. CDR3 region: CASSAGLARHGGLFF. In DNA, the CDR3 is TGTGCCAGCAGCGCGGGACTAGCGCGTCACGGGGGCCTATTTTTT.

This clonotype was detected ten times or more. The gene calls are TRBV5-1 and TRBJ2-7, with D possibly matching TRBD2 (5 bases). The CDR3 is 14 residues long. CDR1 and CDR2 from the germline V gene are SGHRS and YFSETQ. V lost 4 bases, J lost 0 bases, and 11 bases lay in between. The CDR3 DNA reads as TGCGCCAGCAGCCCGGGATCCCCCTCCTACGAGCAGTACTTC. Protein sequence: CASSPGSPSYEQYF.

With regard to this clonotype: The junction does not match germline at one end; this may be a read error. The chain recombines TRBV12-3 or TRBV12-4 with TRBJ1-5; the D is unclear. The CDR3 length is 14 residues. The DNA for the CDR3 is TGTGTCAGCAGTTTCGTAGATAGCAATCAACCCCAGCATTTT. Translated: CVSSFVDSNQPQHF.

Many counts were recorded for this clonotype. The chain has TRBV10-3 and TRBJ1-2, with TRBD1 matching 7 bases. The CDR3 length is 14 residues. The germline gives CDR1 ENHRY, CDR2 SYGVKD. V was pared by 6 bases and J by 7 bases, with 11 bases of the junction left unmatched. The CDR3 is CAISFQGEGRGYTF. In nucleotides, the CDR3 is TGTGCCATCAGCTTTCAGGGGGAAGGTCGTGGCTACACCTTC.

This clonotype was observed a single time. At one boundary the junction diverges from the germline segment, which might be a read error. The rearrangement links TRBV11-2 to TRBJ2-3; 9 bases are a match to TRBD2. Germline CDR1 and CDR2: SGHAT and FQNNGV. This CDR3 has 16 residues. This CDR3 is CASSPPTSGSKDTLYF. The CDR3 DNA follows: TGTGCTAGCAGCCCCCCGACTAGCGGCAGCAAAGATACGCTGTATTTT.

Remarks on this clonotype: This CDR3 fails to terminate in the conserved phenylalanine or tryptophan, so it likely reflects a read error. The chain combines TRBV11-1 with TRBJ2-5, with D possibly matching TRBD2 (5 bases). This CDR3 has 13 amino acids. Germline assignment: CDR1 SGHAT and CDR2 FQDESV (reference sequence). The CDR3 reads CACSSTRGGTQYL. The CDR3 coding sequence is TGTGCCTGCAGCAGTACTAGAGGCGGGACCCAGTACCTC.

J is TRBJ2-1 and V is TRBV24-1, with D tentatively TRBD1 (5 bases). The CDR3 extends over 11 amino acids. In germline, CDR1 is KGHDR, CDR2 SFDVKD. The V end lost 4 bases, the J end lost 10 bases, and 7 bases lay between the germline ends. CDR3 nucleotide sequence: TGTGCCACCAGTGACAGGGTGGAGCAGTTCTTC. Residues: CATSDRVEQFF.

About this clonotype itself: No conserved phenylalanine or tryptophan is present at the end of the CDR3, so a read error is the likely explanation. The chain links TRBV5-3 to TRBJ2-1; 8 bases align to TRBD1. TRBV5-3 is noted as an ORF with a role that remains uncertain. This CDR3 comprises 15 residues. The junction had 3 bases not matched to a gene; V was cut back by 2 bases and J by 2 bases. This CDR3 reads CARSFQDRAYNEQFI. The CDR3 DNA follows: TGTGCCAGAAGCTTCCAGGACAGGGCCTACAATGAGCAGTTCATC.

As to this clonotype: This may stem from a read error, because a much larger clone lies one nucleotide away. This chain links TRBV5-1 with TRBJ2-1; 8 bases agree with TRBD2. This CDR3 region has 14 residues. CDR1 SGHRS and CDR2 YFSETQ come from the germline V gene. This CDR3 reads CASSSAGVGNEHFF. Here the CDR3 DNA reads TGCGCCAGCAGTTCAGCGGGAGTTGGCAATGAGCACTTCTTC.

This clonotype was recorded at least ten times. The chain combines TRBV6-5 with TRBJ2-7; the match to TRBD2 covers 8 bases. V was pared by 5 bases and J by 5 bases, with 8 bases of the junction left unmatched. CDR3 length equals 14 residues. CDR1 is MNHEY, CDR2 SVGAGI, per germline. CDR3 DNA sequence: TGTGCCAGCAGTCCCCACGGGGGGGATAACGAGCAGTACTTC. Translating it yields CASSPHGGDNEQYF.

Notes on this clonotype: Lacking the conserved final phenylalanine or tryptophan, this CDR3 likely reflects a read error. This chain uses TRBV10-3 with TRBJ1-4, with 9 bases matching TRBD1. Germline values: CDR1 ENHRY, CDR2 SYGVKD. The CDR3 length is 18 residues. The V gene end was trimmed by 0 bases and the J gene end by 8 bases; junction bases not matched to a gene: 13. The CDR3 DNA follows: TGTGCCATCAGTGAGTCGGTCCCGGGACAGGGCTTGAGCGAAAAACTGTTTATT. This codes for CAISESVPGQGLSEKLFI.

The sample holds one count of this clonotype. The chain combines TRBV29-1 with TRBJ1-1; 9 nucleotides align to TRBD1. CDR1 and CDR2 from the germline V gene are SQVTM and ANQGSEA. There are 13 residues in the CDR3. The CDR3 region has the DNA TGCAGGTCTTTCGGACAGGGGCATCTTGAAGCTTTCTTT. It specifies CRSFGQGHLEAFF.

Comments on this clonotype: This may arise from a read error, as a much more abundant clone is one base away. The rearrangement joins TRBV5-1 to TRBJ2-6; 10 positions match TRBD2. In germline, CDR1 is SGHRS, CDR2 YFSETQ. The length of the CDR3 is 17 residues. This chain's CDR3 is CASSRTSGDSGANILTF. For the CDR3, the DNA is TGCGCCAGCAGCCGTACTAGCGGGGACTCTGGGGCCAACATCCTGACTTTC. The full variable domain, in which reference TRBV5-1 and TRBJ2-6 provide the parts outside the CDR3, is KAGVTQTPRYLIKTRGQQVTLSCSPISGHRSVSWYQQTPGQGLQFLFEYFSETQRNKGNFPGRFSGRQFSNSRSEMNVSTLELGDSALYLCASSRTSGDSGANILTFGAGSRLTVL.

Notes on this clonotype: A much more abundant neighbour one base away suggests this may be a read error. This chain uses TRBV5-1 with TRBJ2-1, with 8 bases lining up with TRBD2. Germline V gives CDR1 SGHRS, CDR2 YFSETQ. With V trimmed by 1 base and J by 9 bases, 9 bases remained unmatched. The CDR3 covers 15 residues. The CDR3 DNA follows: TGCGCCAGCAGCTTGACTAACGGGAGGGCCGGTGAGCAGTTCTTC. It specifies CASSLTNGRAGEQFF. Drawing the rest from reference TRBV5-1 and TRBJ2-1, the complete variable domain is KAGVTQTPRYLIKTRGQQVTLSCSPISGHRSVSWYQQTPGQGLQFLFEYFSETQRNKGNFPGRFSGRQFSNSRSEMNVSTLELGDSALYLCASSLTNGRAGEQFFGPGTRLTVL.

Turning to this clonotype: One base away lies a much larger clone, so this may be a sequencing read error. J is TRBJ2-7 and V is TRBV4-1; 7 nucleotides match TRBD1. The CDR3 contains 13 residues. In germline, CDR1 is MGHRA, CDR2 YSYEKL. For the CDR3, the DNA is TGCGCCAGCAGCCCCATAGGGGGCGACGAGCGGTACTTC. This sequence encodes CASSPIGGDERYF.